This T cell receptor (beta chain) was retrieved from a study of OX40 agonist ivuxolimab in advanced cancers. Overall study findings and caveats: Relative to CD4+ cells, CD8+ T cells on average had more expanded clones. At 0.1 to 3.0 mg/kg and by week 6, CD4+ and CD8+ T cells in the blood had expanded clonally.

Only in-frame clones appear in the TCRdb table, and some are missing; sequencing was by immunoSEQ multiplex PCR. The profile shows about 76,000 clones, roughly nine tenths of them singletons. After removal of 2 bases from V and 4 bases from J, the junction contained 8 bases not matched to a gene. The CDR3 is 16 residues long. Germline CDR1 and CDR2: MNHNS and SASEGT. Autoimmune disease history or systemic immunosuppression meant exclusion. To note about this clone: Antigen unknown.

The chain is built from TRBV6-1 and TRBJ2-1, with 7 bases lining up with TRBD2. The TCR was taken from an adult with an advanced solid tumor such as melanoma, head and neck, liver or kidney cancer. This specimen was CD4+ or CD8+ T cells sorted from blood, taken in a trial of the OX40 agonist ivuxolimab. The CDR3, as DNA: TGTGCCAGCAGTGAAAGCGGCGGGAGTGCGTACAATGAGCAGTTCTTC. Translation gives CASSESGGSAYNEQFF.